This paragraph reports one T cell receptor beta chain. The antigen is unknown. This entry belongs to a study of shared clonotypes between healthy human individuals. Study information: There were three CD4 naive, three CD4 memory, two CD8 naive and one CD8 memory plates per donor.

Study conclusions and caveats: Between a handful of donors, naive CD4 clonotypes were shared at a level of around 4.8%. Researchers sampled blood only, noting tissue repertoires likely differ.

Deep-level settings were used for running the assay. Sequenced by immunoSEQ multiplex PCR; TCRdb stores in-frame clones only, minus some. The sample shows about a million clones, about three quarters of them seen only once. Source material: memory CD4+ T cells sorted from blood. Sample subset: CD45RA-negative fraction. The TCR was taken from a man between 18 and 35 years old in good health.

This CDR3 is CASSPTPNTGELFF. CDR3 bases: TGTGCCAGCAGTCCCACCCCGAACACCGGGGAGCTGTTTTTT. This rearrangement joins TRBV6-1 to TRBJ2-2; D is unclear. V lost 5 bases, J lost 0 bases, and 7 bases lay in between. Germline V gives CDR1 MNHNS, CDR2 SASEGT. The CDR3 runs 14 residues.